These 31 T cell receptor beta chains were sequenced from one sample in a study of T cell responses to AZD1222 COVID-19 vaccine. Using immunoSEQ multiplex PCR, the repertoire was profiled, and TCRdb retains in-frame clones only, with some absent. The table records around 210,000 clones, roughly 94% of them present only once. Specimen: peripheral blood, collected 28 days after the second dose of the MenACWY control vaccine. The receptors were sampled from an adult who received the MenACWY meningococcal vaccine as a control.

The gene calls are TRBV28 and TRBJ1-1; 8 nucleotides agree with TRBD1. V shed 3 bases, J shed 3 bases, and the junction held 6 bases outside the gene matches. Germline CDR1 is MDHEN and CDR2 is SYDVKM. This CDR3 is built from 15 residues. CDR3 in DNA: TGTGCCAGCAGTTTTTTCGGACAGGGAGACACTGAAGCTTTCTTT. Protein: CASSFFGQGDTEAFF.

CDR3 nucleotide sequence: TGCGCCAGCAGCTTAACCCAGGGGGCGGGGAACACTGAAGCTTTCTTT. It encodes CASSLTQGAGNTEAFF. The chain links TRBV5-1 to TRBJ1-1, with 8 bases lining up with TRBD1. The germline gives CDR1 SGHRS, CDR2 YFSETQ. J gave up 1 base and V 2 bases, and 7 bases lay outside the gene matches. The CDR3 has 16 residues.

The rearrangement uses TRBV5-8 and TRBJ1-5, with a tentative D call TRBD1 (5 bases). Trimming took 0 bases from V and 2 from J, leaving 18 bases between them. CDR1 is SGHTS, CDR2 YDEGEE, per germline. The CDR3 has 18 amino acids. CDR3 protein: CASSLELGTGTGNQPQHF. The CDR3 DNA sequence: TGTGCCAGCAGCTTGGAACTCGGGACGGGCACCGGCAATCAGCCCCAGCATTTT.

The CDR3 reads CASWGRADSSYEQYF. In nucleotides, the CDR3 is TGTGCCAGCTGGGGACGCGCCGATAGCTCCTACGAGCAGTACTTC. The chain links TRBV21-1 to TRBJ2-7. TRBV21-1 counts as a pseudogene. The CDR3 length is 15 residues.

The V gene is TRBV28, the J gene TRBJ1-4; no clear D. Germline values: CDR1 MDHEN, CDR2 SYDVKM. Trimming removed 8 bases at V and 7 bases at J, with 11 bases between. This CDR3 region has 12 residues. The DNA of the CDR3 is TGTGCCAGCCGAAAAAACAGTGAAAAACTGTTTTTT. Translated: CASRKNSEKLFF.

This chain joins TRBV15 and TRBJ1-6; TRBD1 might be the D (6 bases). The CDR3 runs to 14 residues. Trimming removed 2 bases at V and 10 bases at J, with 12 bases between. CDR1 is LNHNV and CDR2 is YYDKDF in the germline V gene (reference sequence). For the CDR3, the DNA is TGTGCCACCAGCAGAACAGGGATTAACTCACCCCTCCACTTT. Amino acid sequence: CATSRTGINSPLHF.

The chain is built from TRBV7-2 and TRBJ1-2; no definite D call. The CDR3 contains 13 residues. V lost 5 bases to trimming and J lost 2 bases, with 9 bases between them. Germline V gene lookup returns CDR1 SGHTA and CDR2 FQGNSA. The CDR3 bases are TGTGCCAGCAGCCATCCCCCGAACTATGGCTACACCTTC. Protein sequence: CASSHPPNYGYTF.

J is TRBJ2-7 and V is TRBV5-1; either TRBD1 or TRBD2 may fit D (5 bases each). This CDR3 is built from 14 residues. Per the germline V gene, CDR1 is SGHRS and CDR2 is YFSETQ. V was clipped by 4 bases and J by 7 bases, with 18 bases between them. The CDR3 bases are TGCGCCAGCAGCCAACGGGACCCTCTACGTGAGCAGTACTTC. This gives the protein CASSQRDPLREQYF. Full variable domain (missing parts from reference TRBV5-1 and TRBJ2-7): KAGVTQTPRYLIKTRGQQVTLSCSPISGHRSVSWYQQTPGQGLQFLFEYFSETQRNKGNFPGRFSGRQFSNSRSEMNVSTLELGDSALYLCASSQRDPLREQYFGPGTRLTVT.

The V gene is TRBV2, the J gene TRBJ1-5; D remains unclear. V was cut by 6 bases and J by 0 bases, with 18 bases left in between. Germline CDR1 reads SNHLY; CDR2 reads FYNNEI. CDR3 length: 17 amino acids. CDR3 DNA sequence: TGTGCCAGCAGAGCCGGCGGGATGCTTTATAGCAATCAGCCCCAGCATTTT. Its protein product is CASRAGGMLYSNQPQHF.

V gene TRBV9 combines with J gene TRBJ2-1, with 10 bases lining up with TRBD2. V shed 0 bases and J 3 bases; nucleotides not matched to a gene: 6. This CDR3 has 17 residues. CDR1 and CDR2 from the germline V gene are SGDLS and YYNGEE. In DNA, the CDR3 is TGTGCCAGCAGCGTAGACCCAGCGGGGGGGATCTACAATGAGCAGTTCTTC. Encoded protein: CASSVDPAGGIYNEQFF.

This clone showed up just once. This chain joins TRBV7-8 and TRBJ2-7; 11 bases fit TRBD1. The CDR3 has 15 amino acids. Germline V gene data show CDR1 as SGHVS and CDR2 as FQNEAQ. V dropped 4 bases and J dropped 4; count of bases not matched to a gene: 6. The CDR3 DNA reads TGTGCCAGCAGCTCGGACAGGGGGCCATATTACGAGCAGTACTTC. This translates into CASSSDRGPYYEQYF.

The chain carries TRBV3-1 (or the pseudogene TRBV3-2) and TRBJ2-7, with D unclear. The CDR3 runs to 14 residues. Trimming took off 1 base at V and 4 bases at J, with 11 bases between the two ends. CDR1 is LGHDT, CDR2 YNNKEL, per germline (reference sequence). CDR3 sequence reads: CASSQGMDFYEQYF. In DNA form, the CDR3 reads TGTGCCAGCAGCCAAGGGATGGATTTTTACGAGCAGTACTTC.

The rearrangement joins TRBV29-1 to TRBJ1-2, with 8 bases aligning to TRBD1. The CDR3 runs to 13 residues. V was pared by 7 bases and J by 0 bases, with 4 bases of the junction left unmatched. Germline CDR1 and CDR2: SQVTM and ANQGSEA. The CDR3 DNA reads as TGCAGCGCGGACAGGGTTTCTAACTATGGCTACACCTTC. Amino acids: CSADRVSNYGYTF.

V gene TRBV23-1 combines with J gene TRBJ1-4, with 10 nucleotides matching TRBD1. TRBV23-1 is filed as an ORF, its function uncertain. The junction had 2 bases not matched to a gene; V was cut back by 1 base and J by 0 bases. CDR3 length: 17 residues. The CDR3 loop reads CASSQWDRGSTNEKLFF. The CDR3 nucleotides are TGCGCCAGCAGTCAATGGGACAGGGGATCAACTAATGAAAAACTGTTTTTT.

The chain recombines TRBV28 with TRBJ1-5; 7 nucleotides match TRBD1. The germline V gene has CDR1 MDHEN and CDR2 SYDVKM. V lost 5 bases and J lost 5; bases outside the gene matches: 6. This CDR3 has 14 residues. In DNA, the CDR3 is TGTGCCAGCAGTGCCTCTCAGGGGGATCAGCCCCAGCATTTT. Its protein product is CASSASQGDQPQHF.

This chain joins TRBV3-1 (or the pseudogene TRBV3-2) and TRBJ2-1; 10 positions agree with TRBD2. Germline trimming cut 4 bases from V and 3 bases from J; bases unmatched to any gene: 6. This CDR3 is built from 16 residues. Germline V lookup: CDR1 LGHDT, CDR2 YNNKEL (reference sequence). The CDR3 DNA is TGTGCCAGCAGCCTACAAGCGGGAGGGAACTACAATGAGCAGTTCTTC. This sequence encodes CASSLQAGGNYNEQFF.

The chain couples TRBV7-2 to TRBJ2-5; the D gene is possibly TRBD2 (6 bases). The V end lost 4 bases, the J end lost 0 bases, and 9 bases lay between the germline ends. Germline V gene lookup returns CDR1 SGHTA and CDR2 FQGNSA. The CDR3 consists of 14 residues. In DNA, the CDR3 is TGTGCCAGCAGCTCGACTAGTGACCAAGAGACCCAGTACTTC. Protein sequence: CASSSTSDQETQYF.

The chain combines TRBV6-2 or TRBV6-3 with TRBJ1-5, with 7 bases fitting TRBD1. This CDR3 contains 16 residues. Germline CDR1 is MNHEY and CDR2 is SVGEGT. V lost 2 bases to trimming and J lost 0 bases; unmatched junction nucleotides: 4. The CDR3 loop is CASSYEGARSNQPQHF. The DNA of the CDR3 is TGTGCCAGCAGTTACGAGGGGGCGCGTAGCAATCAGCCCCAGCATTTT.

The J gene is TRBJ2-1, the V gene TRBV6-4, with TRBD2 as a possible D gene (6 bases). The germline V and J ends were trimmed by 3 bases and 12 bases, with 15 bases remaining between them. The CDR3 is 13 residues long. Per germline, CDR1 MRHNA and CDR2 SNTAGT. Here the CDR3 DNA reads TGTGCCAGCAGTGATACCCAAGAGGGAGGGCAGTTCTTC. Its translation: CASSDTQEGGQFF.

CDR3 protein: CASSHEGSGNTIYF. The CDR3 DNA reads as TGTGCCAGCAGCCATGAGGGGAGCGGAAACACCATATATTTT. This chain links TRBV14 with TRBJ1-3, with D tentatively TRBD1 (5 bases). Trimming left V 3 bases short and J 4 bases short, with 10 bases between. Germline loops: CDR1 SGHDN, CDR2 FVKESK. The CDR3 runs 14 residues. The full variable domain, its missing parts supplied by reference TRBV14 and TRBJ1-3, is EAGVTQFPSHSVIEKGQTVTLRCDPISGHDNLYWYRRVMGKEIKFLLHFVKESKQDESGMPNNRFLAERTGGTYSTLKVQPAELEDSGVYFCASSHEGSGNTIYFGEGSWLTVV.

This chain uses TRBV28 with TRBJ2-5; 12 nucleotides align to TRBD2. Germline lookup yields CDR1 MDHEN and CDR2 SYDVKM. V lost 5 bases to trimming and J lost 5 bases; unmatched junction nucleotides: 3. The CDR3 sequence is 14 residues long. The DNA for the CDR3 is TGTGCCAGCAGTCCTGGACTAGCGGGGGAGACCCAGTACTTC. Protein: CASSPGLAGETQYF.

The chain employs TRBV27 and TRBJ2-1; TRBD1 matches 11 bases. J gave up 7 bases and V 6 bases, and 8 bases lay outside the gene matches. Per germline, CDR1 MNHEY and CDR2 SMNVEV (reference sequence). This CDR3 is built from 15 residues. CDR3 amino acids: CASSLGTGGANEQFF. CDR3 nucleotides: TGTGCCAGCAGCCTCGGGACAGGGGGAGCGAATGAGCAGTTCTTC.

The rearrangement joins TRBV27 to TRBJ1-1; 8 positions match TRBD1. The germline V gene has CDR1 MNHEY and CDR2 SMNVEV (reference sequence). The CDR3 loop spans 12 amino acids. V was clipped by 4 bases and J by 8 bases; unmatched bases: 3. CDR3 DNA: TGTGCCAGCAGTTCAGGGGGCATAGAAGCTTTCTTT. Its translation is CASSSGGIEAFF.

In DNA form, the CDR3 reads TGTGCCAGTATGACGGCTAGCGGACACACAGATACGCAGTATTTT. Residues: CASMTASGHTDTQYF. The genes are TRBV19 and TRBJ2-3, with TRBD2 identical over 7 bases. The V gene's germline CDR1 is LNHDA and CDR2 SQIVND (reference sequence). V lost 7 bases to trimming and J lost 2 bases; unmatched junction nucleotides: 9. The CDR3 has 15 amino acids.

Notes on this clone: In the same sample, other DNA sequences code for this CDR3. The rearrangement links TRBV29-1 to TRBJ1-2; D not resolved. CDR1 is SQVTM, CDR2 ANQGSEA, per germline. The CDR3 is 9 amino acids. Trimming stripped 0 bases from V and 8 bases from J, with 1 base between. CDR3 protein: CSVEDGYTF. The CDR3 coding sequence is TGCAGCGTTGAAGACGGCTACACCTTC.

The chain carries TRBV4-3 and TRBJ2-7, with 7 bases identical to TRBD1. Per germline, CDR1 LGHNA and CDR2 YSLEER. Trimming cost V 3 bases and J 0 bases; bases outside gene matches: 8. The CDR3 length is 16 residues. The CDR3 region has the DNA TGCGCCAGCAGCCATGGAACAGGGGTGGACTCCTACGAGCAGTACTTC. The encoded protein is CASSHGTGVDSYEQYF.

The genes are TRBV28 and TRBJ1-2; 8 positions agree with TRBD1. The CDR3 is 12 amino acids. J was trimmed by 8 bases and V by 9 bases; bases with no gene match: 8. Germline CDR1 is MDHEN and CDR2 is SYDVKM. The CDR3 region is CASSTGGRGYTF. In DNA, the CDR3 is TGTGCCAGTAGTACAGGGGGTCGAGGCTACACCTTC.

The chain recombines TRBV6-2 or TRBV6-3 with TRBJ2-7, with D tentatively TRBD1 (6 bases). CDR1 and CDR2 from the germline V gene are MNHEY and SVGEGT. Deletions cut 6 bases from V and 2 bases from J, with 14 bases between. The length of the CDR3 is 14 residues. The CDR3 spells CASSWTAFTYEQYF. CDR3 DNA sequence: TGTGCCAGCAGCTGGACAGCCTTTACCTACGAGCAGTACTTC.

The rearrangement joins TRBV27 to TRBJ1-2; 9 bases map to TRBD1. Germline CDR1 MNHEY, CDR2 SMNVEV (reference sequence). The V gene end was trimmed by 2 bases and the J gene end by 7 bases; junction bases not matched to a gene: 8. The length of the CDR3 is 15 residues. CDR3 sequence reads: CASSLDGTGRSGYTF. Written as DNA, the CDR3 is TGTGCCAGCAGTTTAGACGGGACAGGGCGTAGTGGCTACACCTTC.

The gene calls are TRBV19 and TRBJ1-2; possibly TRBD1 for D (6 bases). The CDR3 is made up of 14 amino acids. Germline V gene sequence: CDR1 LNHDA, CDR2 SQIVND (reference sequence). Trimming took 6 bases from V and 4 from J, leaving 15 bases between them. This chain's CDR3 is CASSLGQTIYGYTF. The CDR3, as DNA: TGTGCCAGTAGCCTAGGACAGACGATCTATGGCTACACCTTC. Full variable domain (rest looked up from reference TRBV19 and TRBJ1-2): DGGITQSPKYLFRKEGQNVTLSCEQNLNHDAMYWYRQDPGQGLRLIYYSQIVNDFQKGDIAEGYSVSREKKESFPLTVTSAQKNPTAFYLCASSLGQTIYGYTFGSGTRLTVV.

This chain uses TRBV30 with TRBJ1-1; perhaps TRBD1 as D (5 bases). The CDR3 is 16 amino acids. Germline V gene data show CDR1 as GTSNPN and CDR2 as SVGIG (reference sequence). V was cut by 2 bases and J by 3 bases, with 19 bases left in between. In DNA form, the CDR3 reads TGTGCCTGGAGTCCACCGGCCGTTCGCAGGGACACTGAAGCTTTCTTT. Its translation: CAWSPPAVRRDTEAFF.